These T cell receptor beta chains were read from a single sample in a study of response to subunit inactivated influenza vaccine. TCRdb called the RT-PCR reads again in MiXCR, with one record for every CDR3 protein. This table has approximately 530,000 distinct CDR3 sequences, roughly 7.6% appearing once. This material consisted of PBMCs from blood, taken less than 25 months after vaccination. Every receptor here comes from a man aged 45-69 years who received an inactivated influenza vaccine. Both conserved end residues are part of each CDR3. A D gene is named only where the DNA matches it firmly. Not all rows give a size; the values are once, few, many and, for expanded clones, a class.

J gene | clone size | V gene | D gene | CDR3 protein | CDR3 DNA
TRBJ2-1 | NA | TRBV7-6 | TRBD2 | CASSPGLAGAPADEQFF | TGTGCCAGCAGCCCGGGACTAGCGGGGGCCCCTGCGGATGAGCAGTTCTTC
TRBJ1-1 | NA | TRBV15 | TRBD1 | CATSGYRGRGSTEAFF | TGTGCCACCAGCGGATACAGGGGAAGAGGGAGCACTGAAGCTTTCTTT
TRBJ2-1 | many | TRBV7-9 | NA | CASSLRQGKRYNEQFF | TGTGCCAGCAGCCTACGGCAGGGAAAGAGATACAATGAGCAGTTCTTC
TRBJ2-7 | NA | TRBV28 | NA | CASSKGGVYEQYF | TGTGCCAGCAGTAAAGGGGGGGTCTACGAGCAGTACTTC
TRBJ2-5 | few | TRBV20-1 | NA | CSAKIVQGLETQYF | TGCAGTGCTAAAATCGTGCAGGGGCTAGAGACCCAGTACTTC
TRBJ2-3 | few | TRBV9 | NA | CASSVGFPSTDTQYF | TGTGCCAGCAGCGTTGGCTTTCCTAGCACAGATACGCAGTATTTT
TRBJ2-3 | NA | TRBV6-2/TRBV6-3 | NA | CASSLHSTDTQYF | TGTGCCAGCAGTTTGCATAGCACAGATACGCAGTATTTT
TRBJ2-7 | few | TRBV6-5 | TRBD2 | CASSYATSGSPHEQYF | TGTGCCAGCAGTTATGCGACTAGCGGGAGTCCCCACGAGCAGTACTTC
TRBJ1-2 | few | TRBV6-6 | NA | CASSYSTLYGYTF | TGTGCCAGCAGTTACTCTACCCTCTATGGCTACACCTTC
TRBJ1-2 | many | TRBV3-1 | TRBD1 | CASSQRTGGLSGYTF | TGTGCCAGCAGCCAGCGGACAGGGGGCCTAAGTGGCTACACCTTC
TRBJ2-2 | NA | TRBV7-2 | NA | CASSLTPSANTGELFF | TGTGCCAGCAGCTTAACCCCCTCGGCGAACACCGGGGAGCTGTTTTTT
TRBJ2-7 | many | TRBV5-1 | TRBD2 | CASSSPSGRTYEQYF | TGCGCCAGCAGCTCTCCTAGCGGCCGGACCTACGAGCAGTACTTC
TRBJ1-2 | few | TRBV6-1 | NA | CASFRQGFDYGYTF | TGTGCCAGTTTTCGGCAGGGGTTCGACTATGGCTACACCTTC
TRBJ1-5 | many | TRBV6-5 | TRBD1 | CASSYRAGGKPQHF | TGTGCCAGCAGTTATCGGGCAGGGGGGAAGCCCCAGCATTTT
TRBJ2-3 | NA | TRBV5-1 | NA | CASSLSQSPSTDTQYF | TGCGCCAGCAGCTTGAGTCAGAGCCCTAGCACAGATACGCAGTATTTT
TRBJ2-7 | NA | TRBV7-2 | TRBD1 | CASSFPRTGEVSYEQYF | TGTGCCAGCAGCTTTCCCCGGACAGGGGAAGTTTCCTACGAGCAGTACTTC
TRBJ2-7 | once | TRBV4-1 | NA | CASSQIRHGAYEQYF | TGCGCCAGCAGCCAGATCAGACACGGGGCCTACGAGCAGTACTTC
TRBJ1-6 | few | TRBV5-1 | NA | CASSLLPSGDTSPLHF | TGCGCCAGCAGCTTGTTACCGTCGGGGGACACCTCACCCCTCCACTTT
TRBJ1-2 | few | TRBV6-1 | TRBD1 | CASRGQGATGYTF | TGTGCCAGCAGGGGACAGGGGGCGACTGGCTACACCTTC
TRBJ2-1 | many | TRBV6-2/TRBV6-3 | TRBD1 | CASSYGQGIYNEQFF | TGTGCCAGCAGTTACGGACAGGGAATTTACAATGAGCAGTTCTTC
TRBJ2-3 | many | TRBV18 | NA | CASSPFGTDTQYF | TGTGCCAGCTCACCATTTGGCACAGATACGCAGTATTTT
TRBJ2-7 | many | TRBV7-2 | NA | CASSYRRNNRLEQYF | TGTGCCAGCAGCTACCGACGGAACAACCGACTCGAGCAGTACTTC
TRBJ1-1 | NA | TRBV6-2/TRBV6-3 | NA | CASRGLTNTEAFF | TGTGCCAGCCGCGGACTGACGAACACTGAAGCTTTCTTT
TRBJ2-7 | NA | TRBV9 | NA | CASGNSYEQYF | TGTGCCAGCGGAAACTCCTACGAGCAGTACTTC
TRBJ2-3 | many | TRBV4-3 | TRBD2 | CASSRSLARTDTQYF | TGCGCCAGCAGCCGCTCACTAGCGAGAACAGATACGCAGTATTTT
TRBJ1-1 | few | TRBV20-1 | NA | CSAPGSTFKTLYTEAFF | TGCAGTGCACCAGGCTCAACATTCAAAACTTTATACACTGAAGCTTTCTTT
TRBJ2-7 | NA | TRBV6-2/TRBV6-3 | TRBD1 | CASFGTGSTYEQYF | TGTGCCAGCTTCGGGACAGGGAGCACCTACGAGCAGTACTTC
TRBJ2-2 | few | TRBV3-1 | NA | CASSQDLGVAGELFF | TGTGCCAGCAGCCAAGATTTAGGGGTGGCCGGGGAGCTGTTTTTT
TRBJ2-3 | few | TRBV29-1 | NA | CSAEGAVGTDTQYF | TGCAGCGCCGAAGGAGCGGTCGGAACAGATACGCAGTATTTT
TRBJ2-5 | few | TRBV20-1 | TRBD2 | CSARGTSVRETQYF | TGCAGTGCTAGGGGGACTAGTGTCCGAGAGACCCAGTACTTC
TRBJ2-5 | NA | TRBV20-1 | TRBD2 | CSARDPGFLAGKQETQYF | TGCAGTGCTAGAGATCCCGGGTTCCTAGCGGGGAAACAAGAGACCCAGTACTTC
TRBJ2-5 | NA | TRBV25-1 | TRBD1 | CASSRQGARPETQYF | TGTGCCAGCAGTAGACAGGGGGCGCGTCCAGAGACCCAGTACTTC
TRBJ2-7 | many | TRBV29-1 | TRBD2 | CSVRGTSGSVYEQYF | TGCAGCGTTCGGGGGACTAGCGGGAGCGTCTACGAGCAGTACTTC
TRBJ2-7 | NA | TRBV5-1 | TRBD1 | CASSLVALPNIIRDRGYEQYF | TGCGCCAGCAGCTTGGTCGCCCTGCCGAATATCATCCGGGACAGGGGCTACGAGCAGTACTTC
TRBJ2-7 | NA | TRBV18 | NA | CASSPPGPLYEQYF | TGTGCCAGCTCACCGCCGGGACCCCTCTACGAGCAGTACTTC
TRBJ2-3 | few | TRBV12-3/TRBV12-4 | NA | CASSASADTQYF | TGTGCCAGCAGTGCTAGCGCAGATACGCAGTATTTT